Below, one T cell receptor (beta chain) is given with its context. Germline V gives CDR1 MGHRA, CDR2 YSYEKL. Trimming removed 6 bases from V and 7 bases from J; junction bases left unmatched: 14. The CDR3 is 16 residues long. The data stem from a study of blood T cell repertoires in COVID-19. Produced via immunoSEQ multiplex PCR; TCRdb's table is partial and in-frame only. Among about 110,000 clones listed, just over 70% were seen once. The chain recombines TRBV4-1 with TRBJ2-1; 8 bases fit TRBD1. Sample: peripheral blood. This receptor was taken from a woman aged 40-49 years with acute or convalescent COVID-19. The CDR3 sequence is CASSPIPDRVINEQFF. The CDR3 DNA reads TGCGCCAGCAGTCCAATCCCGGACAGGGTAATAAATGAGCAGTTCTTC.